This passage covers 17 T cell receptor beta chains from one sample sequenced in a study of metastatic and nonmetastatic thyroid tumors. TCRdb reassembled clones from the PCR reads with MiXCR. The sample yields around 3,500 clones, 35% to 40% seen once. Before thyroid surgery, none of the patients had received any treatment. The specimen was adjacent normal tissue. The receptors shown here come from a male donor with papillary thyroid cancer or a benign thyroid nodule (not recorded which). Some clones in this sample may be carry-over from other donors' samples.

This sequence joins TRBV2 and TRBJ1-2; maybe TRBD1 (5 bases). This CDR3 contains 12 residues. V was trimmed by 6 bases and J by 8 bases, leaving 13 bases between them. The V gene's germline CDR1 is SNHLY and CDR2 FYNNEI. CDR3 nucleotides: TGTGCCAGCAGGGGGAGGGGTAAAGGCTACACCTTC. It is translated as CASRGRGKGYTF.

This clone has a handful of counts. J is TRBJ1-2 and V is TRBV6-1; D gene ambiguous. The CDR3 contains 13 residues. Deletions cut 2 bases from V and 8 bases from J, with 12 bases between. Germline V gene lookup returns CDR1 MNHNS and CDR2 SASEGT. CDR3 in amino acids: CASSELVMGGYTF. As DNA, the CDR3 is TGTGCCAGCAGTGAACTCGTTATGGGCGGCTACACCTTC.

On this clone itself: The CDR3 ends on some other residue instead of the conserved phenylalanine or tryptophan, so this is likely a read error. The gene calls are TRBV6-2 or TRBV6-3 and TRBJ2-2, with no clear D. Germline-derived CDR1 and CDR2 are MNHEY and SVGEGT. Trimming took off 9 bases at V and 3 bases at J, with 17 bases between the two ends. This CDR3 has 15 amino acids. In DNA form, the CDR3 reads TGTGCCAGAAGGTACTCCGGGCCATACACCGGGGAGCTGTTTTTA. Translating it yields CARRYSGPYTGELFL.

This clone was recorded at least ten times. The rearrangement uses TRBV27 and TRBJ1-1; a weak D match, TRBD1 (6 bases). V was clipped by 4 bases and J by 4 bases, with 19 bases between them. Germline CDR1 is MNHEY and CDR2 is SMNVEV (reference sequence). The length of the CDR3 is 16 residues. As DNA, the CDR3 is TGTGCCAGCAGTTCTTCAGGGGTCCCTACGGGCACTGAAGCTTTCTTT. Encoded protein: CASSSSGVPTGTEAFF.

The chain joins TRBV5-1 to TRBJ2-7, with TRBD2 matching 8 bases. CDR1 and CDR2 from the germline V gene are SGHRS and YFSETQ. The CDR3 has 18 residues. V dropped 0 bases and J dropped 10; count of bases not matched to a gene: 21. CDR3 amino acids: CASSLEYTGGPLNCEQYF. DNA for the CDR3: TGCGCCAGCAGCTTGGAGTATACGGGAGGGCCTCTCAACTGCGAACAGTACTTC.

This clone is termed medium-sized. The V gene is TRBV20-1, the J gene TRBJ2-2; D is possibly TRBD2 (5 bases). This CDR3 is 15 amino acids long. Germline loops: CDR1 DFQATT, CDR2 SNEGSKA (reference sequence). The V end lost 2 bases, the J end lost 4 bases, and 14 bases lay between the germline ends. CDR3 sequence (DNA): TGCAGTGCTAGACCCCGGGATCCATTCACCGGGGAGCTGTTTTTT. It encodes CSARPRDPFTGELFF.

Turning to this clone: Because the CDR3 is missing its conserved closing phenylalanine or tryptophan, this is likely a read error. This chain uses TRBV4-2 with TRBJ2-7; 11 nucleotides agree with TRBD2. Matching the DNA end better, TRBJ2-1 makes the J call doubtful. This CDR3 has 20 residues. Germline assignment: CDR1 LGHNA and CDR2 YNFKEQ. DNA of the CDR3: TGTGCCAGCAGCCAAGTCCCGGGGACTAGCGGCCATGCGAGCCCCTACGAGCAGTTCTGC. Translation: CASSQVPGTSGHASPYEQFC.

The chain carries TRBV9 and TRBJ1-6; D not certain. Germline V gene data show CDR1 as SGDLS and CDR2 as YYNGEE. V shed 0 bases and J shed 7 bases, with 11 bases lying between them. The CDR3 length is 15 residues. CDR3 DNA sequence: TGTGCCAGCAGCGTAGGAGCAGGTCTAAATTCACCCCTCCACTTT. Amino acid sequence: CASSVGAGLNSPLHF.

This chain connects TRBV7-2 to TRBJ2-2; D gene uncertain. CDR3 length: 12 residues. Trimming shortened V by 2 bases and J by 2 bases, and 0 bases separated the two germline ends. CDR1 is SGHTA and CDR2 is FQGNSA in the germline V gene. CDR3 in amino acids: CASSLNTGELFF. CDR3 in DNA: TGTGCCAGCAGCTTAAACACCGGGGAGCTGTTTTTT. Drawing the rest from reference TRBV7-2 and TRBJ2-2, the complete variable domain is GAGVSQSPSNKVTEKGKDVELRCDPISGHTALYWYRQSLGQGLEFLIYFQGNSAPDKSGLPSDRFSAERTGGSVSTLTIQRTQQEDSAVYLCASSLNTGELFFGEGSRLTVL.

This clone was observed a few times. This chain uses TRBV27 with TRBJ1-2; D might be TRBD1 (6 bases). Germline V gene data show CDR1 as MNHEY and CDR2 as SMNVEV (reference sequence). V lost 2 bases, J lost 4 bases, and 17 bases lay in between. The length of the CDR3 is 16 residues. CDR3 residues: CASSLLPLVQGYGYTF. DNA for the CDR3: TGTGCCAGCAGTTTACTCCCTCTGGTACAGGGCTATGGCTACACCTTC.

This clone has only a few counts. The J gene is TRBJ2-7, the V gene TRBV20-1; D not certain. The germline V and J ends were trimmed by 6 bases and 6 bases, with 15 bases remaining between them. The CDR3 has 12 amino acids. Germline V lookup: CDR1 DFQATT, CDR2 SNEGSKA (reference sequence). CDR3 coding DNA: TGCAGTGCCCGAGGAGCTTTTCTCGAGCAGTACTTC. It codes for CSARGAFLEQYF.

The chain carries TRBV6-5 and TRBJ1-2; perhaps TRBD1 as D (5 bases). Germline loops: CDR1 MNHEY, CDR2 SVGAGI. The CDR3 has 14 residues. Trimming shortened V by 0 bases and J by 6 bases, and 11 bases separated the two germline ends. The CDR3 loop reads CASSYSFGGDGYTF. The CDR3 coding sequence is TGTGCCAGCAGTTACTCGTTCGGGGGGGATGGCTACACCTTC.

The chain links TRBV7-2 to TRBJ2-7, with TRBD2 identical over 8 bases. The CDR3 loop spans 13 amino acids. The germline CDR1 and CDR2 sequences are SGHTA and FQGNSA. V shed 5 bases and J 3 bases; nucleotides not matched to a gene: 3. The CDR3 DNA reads TGTGCCAGCAGCCCCCGGGGGGGCTACGAGCAGTACTTC. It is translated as CASSPRGGYEQYF. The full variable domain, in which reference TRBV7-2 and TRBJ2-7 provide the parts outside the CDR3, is GAGVSQSPSNKVTEKGKDVELRCDPISGHTALYWYRQSLGQGLEFLIYFQGNSAPDKSGLPSDRFSAERTGGSVSTLTIQRTQQEDSAVYLCASSPRGGYEQYFGPGTRLTVT.

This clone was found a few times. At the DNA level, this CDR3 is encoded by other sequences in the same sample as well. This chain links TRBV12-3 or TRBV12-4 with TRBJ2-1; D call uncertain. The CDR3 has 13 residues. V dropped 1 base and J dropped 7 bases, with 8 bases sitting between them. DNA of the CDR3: TGTGCCAGCAGTTTAGGGTTGCGGAATGAGCAGTTCTTC. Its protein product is CASSLGLRNEQFF.

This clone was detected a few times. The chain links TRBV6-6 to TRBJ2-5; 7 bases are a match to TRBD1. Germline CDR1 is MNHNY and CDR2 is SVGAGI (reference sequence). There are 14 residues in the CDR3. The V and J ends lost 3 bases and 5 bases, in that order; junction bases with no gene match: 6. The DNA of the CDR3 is TGTGCCAGCAGTTATAGTAGGGGGCTGGAGACCCAGTACTTC. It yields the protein CASSYSRGLETQYF.

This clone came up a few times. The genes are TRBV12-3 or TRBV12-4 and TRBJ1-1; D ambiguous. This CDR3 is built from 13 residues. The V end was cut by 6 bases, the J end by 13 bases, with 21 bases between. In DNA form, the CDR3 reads TGTGCCAGCAGCCAAAATAACATGGAAGAGGATTTCTTT. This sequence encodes CASSQNNMEEDFF.

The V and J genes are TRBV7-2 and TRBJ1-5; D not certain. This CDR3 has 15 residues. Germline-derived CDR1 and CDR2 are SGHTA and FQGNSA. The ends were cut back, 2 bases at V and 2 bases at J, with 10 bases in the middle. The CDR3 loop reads CASSLKGSRNQPQHF. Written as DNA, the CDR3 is TGTGCCAGCAGCTTAAAGGGCAGTCGCAATCAGCCCCAGCATTTT.